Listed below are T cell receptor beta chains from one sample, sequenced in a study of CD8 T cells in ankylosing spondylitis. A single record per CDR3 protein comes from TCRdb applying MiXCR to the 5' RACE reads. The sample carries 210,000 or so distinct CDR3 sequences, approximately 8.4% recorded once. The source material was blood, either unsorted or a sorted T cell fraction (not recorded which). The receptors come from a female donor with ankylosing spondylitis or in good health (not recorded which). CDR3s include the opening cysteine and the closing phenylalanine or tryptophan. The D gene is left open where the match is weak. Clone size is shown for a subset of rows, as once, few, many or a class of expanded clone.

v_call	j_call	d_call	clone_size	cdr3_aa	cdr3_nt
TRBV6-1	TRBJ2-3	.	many	CASARQSRNTDTQYF	TGTGCCAGTGCGCGACAGTCCAGGAACACAGATACGCAGTATTTT
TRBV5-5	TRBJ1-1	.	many	CATGRTMNTEAFF	TGTGCCACCGGACGGACCATGAACACTGAAGCTTTCTTT
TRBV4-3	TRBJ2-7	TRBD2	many	CASSLNLASGSHRSYEQYF	TGCGCCAGCAGCCTAAATTTGGCTAGCGGGAGTCATCGTTCCTACGAGCAGTACTTC
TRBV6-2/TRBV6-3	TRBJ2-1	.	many	CASTGGSAGYNEQFF	TGTGCCAGCACCGGGGGAAGCGCGGGATACAATGAGCAGTTCTTC
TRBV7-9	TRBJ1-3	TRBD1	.	CASDRGQGNTIYF	TGTGCCAGCGACAGGGGGCAAGGAAACACCATATATTTT
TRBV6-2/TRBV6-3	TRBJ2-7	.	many	CASSTEFPTYEQYF	TGTGCCAGCAGTACTGAATTCCCAACCTACGAGCAGTACTTC
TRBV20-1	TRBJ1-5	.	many	CSASKPGASNQPQHF	TGCAGTGCTAGTAAGCCAGGGGCTTCAAATCAGCCCCAGCATTTT
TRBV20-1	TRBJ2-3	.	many	CSARGTLGADTQYF	TGCAGTGCTAGGGGGACCCTGGGGGCAGATACGCAGTATTTT
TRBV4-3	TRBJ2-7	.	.	CASSQDGGKPYYEQYF	TGCGCCAGCAGCCAAGATGGTGGGAAGCCCTACTACGAGCAGTACTTC
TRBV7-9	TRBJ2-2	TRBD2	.	CASSFAGGPNGELFF	TGTGCCAGCAGCTTCGCGGGAGGGCCGAACGGGGAGCTGTTTTTT
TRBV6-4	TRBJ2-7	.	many	CASTRGRPYEQYF	TGTGCCAGCACCAGGGGACGGCCCTACGAGCAGTACTTC
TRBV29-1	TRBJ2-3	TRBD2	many	CSLRALAGADTQYF	TGCAGCCTGAGGGCACTAGCGGGGGCAGATACGCAGTATTTT
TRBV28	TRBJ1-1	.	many	CASKDVMNTEAFF	TGTGCCAGCAAGGACGTAATGAACACTGAAGCTTTCTTT
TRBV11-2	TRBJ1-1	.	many	CASNRPNTEAFF	TGTGCCAGCAACAGGCCGAACACTGAAGCTTTCTTT
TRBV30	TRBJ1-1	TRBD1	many	CAWSRGQAIPGAFF	TGTGCCTGGAGTCGCGGACAGGCCATCCCAGGAGCTTTCTTT
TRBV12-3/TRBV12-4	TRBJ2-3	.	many	CASSPPGIRTDTQYF	TGTGCCAGCAGTCCTCCAGGGATTCGCACAGATACGCAGTATTTT
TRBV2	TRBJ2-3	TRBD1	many	CASSWDRRTDTQYF	TGTGCCAGCAGTTGGGACAGAAGGACAGATACGCAGTATTTT
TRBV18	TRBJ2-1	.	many	CASSPGVDHEQFF	TGTGCCAGCTCACCCGGGGTAGACCATGAGCAGTTCTTC
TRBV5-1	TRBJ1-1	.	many	CASSSQGDATEAFF	TGCGCCAGCAGTTCACAGGGTGACGCCACTGAAGCTTTCTTT
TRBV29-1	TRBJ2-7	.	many	CSVLVGDSYEQYF	TGCAGCGTCTTGGTAGGGGACTCCTACGAGCAGTACTTC
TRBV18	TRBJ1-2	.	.	CASSPKEIDYGYTF	TGTGCCAGCTCACCAAAGGAAATCGACTATGGCTACACCTTC
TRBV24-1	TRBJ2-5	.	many	CATSVRGRETQYF	TGTGCCACCAGTGTCCGGGGTCGTGAGACCCAGTACTTC
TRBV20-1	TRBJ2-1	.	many	CSASFQASSYNEQFF	TGCAGTGCTAGTTTTCAGGCGAGCTCCTACAATGAGCAGTTCTTC
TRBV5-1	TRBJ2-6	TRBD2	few	CASGSGVSGANVLTF	TGCGCCAGCGGTAGCGGGGTCTCTGGGGCCAACGTCCTGACTTTC
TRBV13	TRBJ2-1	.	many	CASSSRQTYNEQFF	TGTGCCAGCAGCTCGCGACAGACCTACAATGAGCAGTTCTTC
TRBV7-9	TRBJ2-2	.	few	CASSPLASNTGELFF	TGTGCCAGCAGCCCTCTAGCGTCGAACACCGGGGAGCTGTTTTTT